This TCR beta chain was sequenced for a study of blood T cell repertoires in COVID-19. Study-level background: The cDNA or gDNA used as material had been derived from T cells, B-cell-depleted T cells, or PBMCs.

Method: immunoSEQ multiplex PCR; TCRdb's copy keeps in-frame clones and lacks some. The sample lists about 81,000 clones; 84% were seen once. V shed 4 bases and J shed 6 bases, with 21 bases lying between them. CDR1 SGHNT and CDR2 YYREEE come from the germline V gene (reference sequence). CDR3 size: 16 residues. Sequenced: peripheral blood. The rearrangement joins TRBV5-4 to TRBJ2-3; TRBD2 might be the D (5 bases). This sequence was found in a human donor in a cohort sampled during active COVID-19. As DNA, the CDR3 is TGTGCCAGCAGCCCCCGGGATCGAGGGCGAGGGGATACGCAGTATTTT. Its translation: CASSPRDRGRGDTQYF.